A selection of T cell receptor beta chains follows, all from one sample in a study of blood T cell repertoires in COVID-19. Profiling relied on immunoSEQ multiplex PCR, and the TCRdb table lists in-frame clones only, not all of them. The table has tens of thousands of clones, approximately 88% seen once. Sequenced: peripheral blood. The source is a man aged 35-49 years with acute or convalescent COVID-19. The conserved cysteine and the conserved F or W are not part of the CDR3 here.

10,TRBJ2-7,TRBV29-1,SVAAGVGEQY
15,TRBJ1-3,TRBV7-9,ATVLSTVRNSGNTIY
16,TRBJ1-2,TRBV6-6,ASSPNRDGGSPPTGYT
12,TRBJ1-2,TRBV6-5,ASSYGQANYGYT
15,TRBJ1-3,TRBV7-2,ASSSGQGALTGNTIY
12,TRBJ1-4,TRBV14,ASRDSLTNEKLF
12,TRBJ1-1,TRBV25-1,ASSEVGLNTEAF
15,TRBJ2-3,TRBV3-1/TRBV3-2,ASSLKSRLAGRDTQY
15,TRBJ2-4,TRBV7-9,ASSYHVGQGAENIQY
14,TRBJ1-2,TRBV7-2,ASSPRPGQGLDGYT
9,TRBJ1-2,TRBV9,ASSEGHGYT
11,TRBJ1-2,TRBV11-1,ASSATENYGYT
13,TRBJ2-3,TRBV3-1/TRBV3-2,ASSPYRTSTDTQY
11,TRBJ1-1,TRBV30,AWSVGVNTEAF
13,TRBJ1-6,TRBV7-2,ASSSRTGGNSPLH